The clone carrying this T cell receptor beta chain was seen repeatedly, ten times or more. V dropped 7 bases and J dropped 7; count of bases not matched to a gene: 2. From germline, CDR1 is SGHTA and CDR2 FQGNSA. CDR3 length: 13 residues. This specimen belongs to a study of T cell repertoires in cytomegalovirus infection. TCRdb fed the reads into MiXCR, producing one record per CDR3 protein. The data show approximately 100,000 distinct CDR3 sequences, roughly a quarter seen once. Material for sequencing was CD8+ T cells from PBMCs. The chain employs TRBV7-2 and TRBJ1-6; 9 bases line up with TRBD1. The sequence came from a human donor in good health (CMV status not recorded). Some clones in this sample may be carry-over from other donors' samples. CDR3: CASNGQGNSPLHF. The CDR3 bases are TGTGCCAGCAACGGACAGGGGAATTCACCCCTCCACTTT.